Described below is a single TCR beta chain sequence and its context. Antigen: not known. The data derive from a study of cytotoxic CD8 clonotypes in ibrutinib-treated CLL. Overall study context: Among the patients, ten to eleven presented as relapsed/refractory and about 14 as treatment-naive; about 17 showed unmutated IGHV. Partial responders around 24, complete 2; some twelve progressed and about 15 stayed in remission by median 68 months. The sample average was 255,043 productive templates and more than 90,000 productive rearrangements.

The CDR3 has 18 amino acids. V lost 3 bases to trimming and J lost 4 bases; unmatched junction nucleotides: 13. The germline gives CDR1 MDHEN, CDR2 SYDVKM. Notes on the study in general: Researchers report that baseline clonality outpaced age-matched healthy donors and tracked circulating CD8+ T-cell counts.

Sequencing was performed with immunoSEQ multiplex PCR; in TCRdb, only in-frame clones are kept and a portion is missing. The data hold about 76,000 clones, with 83% observed a single time. The TCR comes from a human donor with chronic lymphocytic leukemia. The material sequenced was PBMCs, taken after 24 months of ibrutinib treatment. The chain couples TRBV28 to TRBJ2-2; 8 bases agree with TRBD1. CDR3 sequence: CASSFDKGGQGFTGELFF. CDR3 DNA: TGTGCCAGCAGTTTTGATAAGGGTGGACAGGGTTTCACCGGGGAGCTGTTTTTT. Drawing the rest from reference TRBV28 and TRBJ2-2, the complete variable domain is DVKVTQSSRYLVKRTGEKVFLECVQDMDHENMFWYRQDPGLGLRLIYFSYDVKMKEKGDIPEGYSVSREKKERFSLILESASTNQTSMYLCASSFDKGGQGFTGELFFGEGSRLTVL.